Shown below are 14 T cell receptor beta chains from a single sample sequenced in a study of shared clonotypes between healthy human individuals. Assay: immunoSEQ multiplex PCR; the TCRdb copy retains only in-frame clones and omits some. The table has roughly 530,000 clones, 90% to 97% seen once; the top ten hold 0.06%. Sequenced: naive CD4+ T cells sorted from blood. Indicated subset: CD45RA+ positively selected. All receptors derive from a woman aged 25 to 39 in good health.

V gene TRBV9 combines with J gene TRBJ1-5; D perhaps matches TRBD1 (5 bases). V was cut by 3 bases and J by 4 bases, with 14 bases left in between. The CDR3 has 15 residues. Germline CDR1 and CDR2: SGDLS and YYNGEE. CDR3 in amino acids: CASSAEGTVNQPQHF. DNA for the CDR3: TGTGCCAGCAGCGCGGAGGGGACCGTTAATCAGCCCCAGCATTTT.

This clone was seen once. The chain has TRBV18 and TRBJ2-2; 7 nucleotides line up with TRBD2. V was pared by 8 bases and J by 1 base, with 10 bases of the junction left unmatched. This CDR3 spans 16 amino acids. Per the germline V gene, CDR1 is KGHSH and CDR2 is LQKENI. The CDR3 DNA reads as TGTGCCAGCCCGGCCATGGCTAGCGGGAACACCGGGGAGCTGTTTTTT. Its translation is CASPAMASGNTGELFF. Variable domain in full (rest from reference TRBV18 and TRBJ2-2): NAGVMQNPRHLVRRRGQEARLRCSPMKGHSHVYWYRQLPEEGLKFMVYLQKENIIDESGMPKERFSAEFPKEGPSILRIQQVVRGDSAAYFCASPAMASGNTGELFFGEGSRLTVL.

This clone was counted once. This rearrangement joins TRBV11-2 to TRBJ2-3; D is uncertain. CDR1 is SGHAT, CDR2 FQNNGV, per germline. V lost 4 bases and J 0 bases, leaving 8 bases between the germline ends. CDR3 length: 14 residues. The CDR3: CASSSWSSTDTQYF. The CDR3 coding sequence is TGTGCCAGCAGCTCCTGGAGTAGCACAGATACGCAGTATTTT. Full variable domain (rest looked up from reference TRBV11-2 and TRBJ2-3): EAGVAQSPRYKIIEKRQSVAFWCNPISGHATLYWYQQILGQGPKLLIQFQNNGVVDDSQLPKDRFSAERLKGVDSTLKIQPAKLEDSAVYLCASSSWSSTDTQYFGPGTRLTVL.

CDR3 region: CASSLLSEQYF. DNA for the CDR3: TGTGCCAGCAGCTTATTAAGCGAGCAGTACTTC. The chain carries TRBV7-3 and TRBJ2-7; D gene ambiguous. Trimming cost V 2 bases and J 6 bases, with 5 bases left between them. There are 11 residues in the CDR3. CDR1 is SGHTA, CDR2 FQGTGA, per germline.

V gene TRBV2 combines with J gene TRBJ2-5, with D perhaps matching TRBD1 (6 bases). CDR3 length equals 15 residues. V lost 3 bases, J lost 5 bases, and 16 bases lay in between. Germline V gene data show CDR1 as SNHLY and CDR2 as FYNNEI. The CDR3 DNA follows: TGTGCCAGCAGTGATTCCCCAGGGGTGAAGGAGACCCAGTACTTC. It yields the protein CASSDSPGVKETQYF.

The CDR3 DNA follows: TGCGCCAGCAGCTTGGATCTAGCGGGGAGAACCTACGAGCAGTACTTC. Its translation is CASSLDLAGRTYEQYF. The J gene is TRBJ2-7, the V gene TRBV5-1; 9 nucleotides match TRBD2. J gave up 2 bases and V 0 bases, and 6 bases lay outside the gene matches. The CDR3 is 16 residues long. CDR1 and CDR2 (germline): SGHRS, YFSETQ.

The DNA of the CDR3 is TGTGCCAGCAGTTTATGGGCGGGCCTAGCCAAAAACATTCAGTACTTC. Its protein is CASSLWAGLAKNIQYF. The gene calls are TRBV28 and TRBJ2-4; tentatively, D is TRBD2 (5 bases). The CDR3 is 16 residues long. V was pared by 0 bases and J by 0 bases, with 9 bases between. The V gene's germline CDR1 is MDHEN and CDR2 SYDVKM.

This rearrangement joins TRBV29-1 to TRBJ2-7; 10 bases agree with TRBD1. CDR3 length equals 12 residues. CDR1 and CDR2 (germline): SQVTM, ANQGSEA. Trimming at V came to 4 bases and at J to 4 bases, leaving 1 base not matched to a gene. CDR3 coding DNA: TGCAGCGTTGCGGGACAGGGGTACGAGCAGTACTTC. Translation: CSVAGQGYEQYF.

The V gene is TRBV27, the J gene TRBJ2-5; D is perhaps TRBD1 (7 bases). V was pared by 4 bases and J by 5 bases, with 17 bases between. This CDR3 contains 15 residues. Germline V lookup: CDR1 MNHEY, CDR2 SMNVEV (reference sequence). In nucleotides, the CDR3 is TGTGCCAGCAGTTGGGCAGGGGGGTCCGGGGAGACCCAGTACTTC. Amino acid sequence: CASSWAGGSGETQYF.

The chain uses TRBV28 and TRBJ1-2; D uncertain. The CDR3 has 15 amino acids. V was clipped by 8 bases and J by 3 bases, with 19 bases between them. The germline gives CDR1 MDHEN, CDR2 SYDVKM. CDR3 sequence: CASEASPGGYYGYTF. The CDR3 bases are TGTGCCAGCGAAGCCTCACCGGGTGGGTACTATGGCTACACCTTC.

This clone was seen once. The chain combines TRBV7-2 with TRBJ2-7, with D maybe TRBD2 (6 bases). This CDR3 region has 16 residues. Germline CDR1 and CDR2: SGHTA and FQGNSA. With 1 base removed from V and 2 bases from J, the gap between germline ends came to 15 bases. The CDR3 region is CASSLGQGGRPYEQYF. The DNA of the CDR3 is TGTGCCAGCAGCTTAGGCCAAGGAGGGAGACCCTACGAGCAGTACTTC.

Concerning this clone itself: Other nucleotide sequences from this sample produce the same CDR3. This rearrangement joins TRBV18 to TRBJ1-1; 7 bases fit TRBD1. Germline-derived CDR1 and CDR2 are KGHSH and LQKENI. The V and J ends lost 3 bases and 2 bases, in that order; junction bases with no gene match: 6. The CDR3 extends over 15 amino acids. Here the CDR3 DNA reads TGTGCCAGCTCACCTCGACAGGGCGGCAACACTGAAGCTTTCTTT. It yields the protein CASSPRQGGNTEAFF.

CDR3 amino acids: CASSSKGRTEAFF. In DNA, the CDR3 is TGTGCCAGCAGCTCGAAAGGGAGGACTGAAGCTTTCTTT. The genes are TRBV7-9 and TRBJ1-1; D is ambiguous. The CDR3 has 13 amino acids. The V end lost 4 bases, the J end lost 5 bases, and 11 bases lay between the germline ends. Per the germline V gene, CDR1 is SEHNR and CDR2 is FQNEAQ (reference sequence).

V and J are TRBV5-1 and TRBJ1-1, with a tentative D call TRBD1 (6 bases). This CDR3 region has 13 residues. CDR1 is SGHRS, CDR2 YFSETQ, per germline. V was shortened by 2 bases and J by 3 bases, with 8 bases between the two germline ends. The CDR3 sequence is CASSFEGDTEAFF. CDR3 DNA: TGCGCCAGCAGCTTTGAGGGGGACACTGAAGCTTTCTTT.